The entry below gives a single T cell receptor (beta chain) sequence along with its context. A junction boundary mismatches the germline segment, possibly from a read error. This sample was taken from a study of blood T cell repertoires in COVID-19. Study details: Acute and convalescent COVID-19 specimens originated in the United States, Italy and Spain.

Per the original data handling: Researchers report that nucleated cell counts were estimated from reference gene primer amplification. Profiling relied on immunoSEQ multiplex PCR, and the TCRdb table lists in-frame clones only, not all of them. V, J and clone size were drawn from that table, and D and trimming were deduced from the DNA. Of roughly 380,000 clones in the sample, 70% to 90% are singletons; the top ten hold approximately 1.2%. Germline-derived CDR1 and CDR2 are MNHEY and SVGAGI. The length of the CDR3 is 14 residues. Input material: PBMCs or T cells enriched from blood (not recorded which). The receptor comes from a man aged 25 to 40 who had recovered from COVID-19. V gene TRBV6-5 combines with J gene TRBJ2-7, with 12 positions matching TRBD2. CDR3 sequence (DNA): TGTGCCAGCACCGAAGGACTAGCGGGGACCTCGGGGGGATTC. Protein product: CASTEGLAGTSGGF.